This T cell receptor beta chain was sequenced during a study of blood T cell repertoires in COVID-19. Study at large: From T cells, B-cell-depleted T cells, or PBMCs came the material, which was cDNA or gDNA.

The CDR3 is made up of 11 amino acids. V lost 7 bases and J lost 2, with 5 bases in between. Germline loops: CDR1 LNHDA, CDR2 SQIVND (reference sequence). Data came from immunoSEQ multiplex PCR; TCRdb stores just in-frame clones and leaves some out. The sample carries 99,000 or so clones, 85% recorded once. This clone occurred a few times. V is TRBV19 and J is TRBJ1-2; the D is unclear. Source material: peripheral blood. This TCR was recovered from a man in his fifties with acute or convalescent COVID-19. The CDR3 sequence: CASTQNYGYTF. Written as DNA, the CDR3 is TGTGCCAGTACCCAGAACTATGGCTACACCTTC.